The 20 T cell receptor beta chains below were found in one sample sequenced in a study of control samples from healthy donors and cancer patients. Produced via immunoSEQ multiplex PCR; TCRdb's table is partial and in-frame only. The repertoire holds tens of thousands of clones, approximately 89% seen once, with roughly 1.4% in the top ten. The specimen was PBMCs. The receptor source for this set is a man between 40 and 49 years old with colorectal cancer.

CDR3 in DNA: TGTGCCAGTAGTGTAGCGGAAAACTACAATGAGCAGTTCTTC. Its translation is CASSVAENYNEQFF. The chain carries TRBV19 and TRBJ2-1; tentative D call: TRBD2 (6 bases). The germline V gene encodes CDR1 LNHDA and CDR2 SQIVND (reference sequence). Trimming removed 5 bases at V and 3 bases at J, with 11 bases between. CDR3 length equals 14 residues.

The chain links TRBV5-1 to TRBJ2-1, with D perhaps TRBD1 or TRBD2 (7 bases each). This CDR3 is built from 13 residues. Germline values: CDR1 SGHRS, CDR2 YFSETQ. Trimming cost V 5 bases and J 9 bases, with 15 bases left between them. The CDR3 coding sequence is TGCGCCAGCAGTTCCACAGGGGAGGGTGAGCAGTTCTTC. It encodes CASSSTGEGEQFF.

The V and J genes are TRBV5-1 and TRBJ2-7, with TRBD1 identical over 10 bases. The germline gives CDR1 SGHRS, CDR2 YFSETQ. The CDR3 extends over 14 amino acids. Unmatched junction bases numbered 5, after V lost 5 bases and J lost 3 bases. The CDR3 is CASSNRDRGYEQYF. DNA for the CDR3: TGCGCCAGCAGTAACCGGGACAGGGGCTACGAGCAGTACTTC. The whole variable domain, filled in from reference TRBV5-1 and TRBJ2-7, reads KAGVTQTPRYLIKTRGQQVTLSCSPISGHRSVSWYQQTPGQGLQFLFEYFSETQRNKGNFPGRFSGRQFSNSRSEMNVSTLELGDSALYLCASSNRDRGYEQYFGPGTRLTVT.

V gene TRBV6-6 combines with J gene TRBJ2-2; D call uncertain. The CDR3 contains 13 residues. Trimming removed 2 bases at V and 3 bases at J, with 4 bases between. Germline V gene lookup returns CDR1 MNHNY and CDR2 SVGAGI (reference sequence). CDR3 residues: CASSYRYTGELFF. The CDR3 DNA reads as TGTGCCAGCAGTTACCGGTACACCGGGGAGCTGTTTTTT.

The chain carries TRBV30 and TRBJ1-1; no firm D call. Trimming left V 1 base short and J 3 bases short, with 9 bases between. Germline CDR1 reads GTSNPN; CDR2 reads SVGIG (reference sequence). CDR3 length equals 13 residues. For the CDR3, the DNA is TGTGCCTGGAGTGGTGTAGGGTACACTGAAGCTTTCTTT. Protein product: CAWSGVGYTEAFF. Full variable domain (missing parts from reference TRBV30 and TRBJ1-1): SQTIHQWPATLVQPVGSPLSLECTVEGTSNPNLYWYRQAAGRGLQLLFYSVGIGQISSEVPQNLSASRPQDRQFILSSKKLLLSDSGFYLCAWSGVGYTEAFFGQGTRLTVV.

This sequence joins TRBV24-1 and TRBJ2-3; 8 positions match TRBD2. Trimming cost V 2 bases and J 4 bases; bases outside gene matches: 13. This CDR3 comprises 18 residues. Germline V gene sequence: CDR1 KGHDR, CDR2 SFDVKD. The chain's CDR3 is CATSDSPKTAGVADTQYF. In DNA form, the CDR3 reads TGTGCCACCAGTGATTCACCTAAAACAGCGGGAGTTGCAGATACGCAGTATTTT.

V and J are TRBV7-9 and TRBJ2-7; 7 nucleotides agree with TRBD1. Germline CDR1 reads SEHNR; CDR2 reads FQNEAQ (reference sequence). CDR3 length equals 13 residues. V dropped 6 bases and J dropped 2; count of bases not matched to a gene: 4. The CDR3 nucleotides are TGTGCCAGCAGAGACAGGGCTGCCTACGAGCAGTACTTC. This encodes CASRDRAAYEQYF.

The CDR3: CASSHSGSGYNEQFF. The CDR3 DNA reads TGTGCCAGCAGCCACAGCGGGAGCGGGTACAATGAGCAGTTCTTC. The chain uses TRBV11-2 and TRBJ2-1; 8 nucleotides align to TRBD2. Germline V CDR1 and CDR2: SGHAT, FQNNGV. V gave up 5 bases and J gave up 4 bases; unmatched junction bases: 7. The length of the CDR3 is 15 residues.

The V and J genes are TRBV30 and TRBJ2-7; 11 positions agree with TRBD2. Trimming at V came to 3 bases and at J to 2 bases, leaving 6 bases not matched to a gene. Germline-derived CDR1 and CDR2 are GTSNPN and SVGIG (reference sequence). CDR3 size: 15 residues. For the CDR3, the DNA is TGTGCCTGGAGCGATCTAGCGGGAGGTACCTACGAGCAGTACTTC. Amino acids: CAWSDLAGGTYEQYF.

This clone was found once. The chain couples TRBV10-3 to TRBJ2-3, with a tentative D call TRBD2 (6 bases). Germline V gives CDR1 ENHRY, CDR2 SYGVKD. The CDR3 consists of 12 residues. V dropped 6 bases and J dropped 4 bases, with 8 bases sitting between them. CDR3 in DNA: TGTGCCATCAGGGAGGGGTCAGATACGCAGTATTTT. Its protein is CAIREGSDTQYF.

CDR3 sequence: CASGRAYEQYF. The CDR3 region has the DNA TGTGCCAGCGGGAGGGCCTACGAGCAGTACTTC. The chain carries TRBV12-3 or TRBV12-4 and TRBJ2-7, with TRBD2 matching over 7 bases. The CDR3 covers 11 residues. V gave up 8 bases and J gave up 2 bases; unmatched junction bases: 0.

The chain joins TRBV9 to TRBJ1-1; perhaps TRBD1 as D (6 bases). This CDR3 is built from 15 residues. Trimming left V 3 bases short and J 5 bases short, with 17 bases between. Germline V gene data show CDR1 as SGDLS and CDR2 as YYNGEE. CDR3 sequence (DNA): TGTGCCAGCAGCGCACCCCAGGGGCTGGAGACTGAAGCTTTCTTT. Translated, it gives CASSAPQGLETEAFF.

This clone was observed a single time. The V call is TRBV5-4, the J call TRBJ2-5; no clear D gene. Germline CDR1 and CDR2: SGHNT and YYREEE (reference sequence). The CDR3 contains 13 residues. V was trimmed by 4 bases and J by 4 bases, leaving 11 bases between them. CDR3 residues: CASSRERGETQYF. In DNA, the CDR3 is TGTGCCAGCAGCCGAGAGAGAGGAGAGACCCAGTACTTC.

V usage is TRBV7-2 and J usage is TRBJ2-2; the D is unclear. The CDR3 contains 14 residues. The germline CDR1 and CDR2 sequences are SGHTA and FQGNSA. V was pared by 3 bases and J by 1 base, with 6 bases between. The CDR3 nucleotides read TGTGCCAGCAGCTTGTCTAAGAACACCGGGGAGCTGTTTTTT. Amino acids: CASSLSKNTGELFF.

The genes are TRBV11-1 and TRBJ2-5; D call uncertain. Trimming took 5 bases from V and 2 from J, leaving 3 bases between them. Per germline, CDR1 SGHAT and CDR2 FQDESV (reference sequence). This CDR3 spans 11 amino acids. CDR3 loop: CASSLQETQYF. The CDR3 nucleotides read TGTGCCAGCAGCCTACAAGAGACCCAGTACTTC.

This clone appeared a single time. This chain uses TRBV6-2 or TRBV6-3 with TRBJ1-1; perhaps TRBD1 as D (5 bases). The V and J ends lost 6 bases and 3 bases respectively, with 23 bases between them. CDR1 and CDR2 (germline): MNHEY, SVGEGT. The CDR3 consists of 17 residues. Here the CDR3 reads CASSHGGGSPVDTEAFF. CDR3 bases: TGTGCCAGCAGCCACGGGGGGGGGAGTCCAGTGGACACTGAAGCTTTCTTT.

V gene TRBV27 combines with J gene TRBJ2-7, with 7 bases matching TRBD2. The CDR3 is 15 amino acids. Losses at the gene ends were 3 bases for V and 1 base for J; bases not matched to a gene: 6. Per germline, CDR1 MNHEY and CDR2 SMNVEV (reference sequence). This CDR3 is CASSFGPSGSYEQYF. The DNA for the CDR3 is TGTGCCAGCAGTTTCGGGCCTAGCGGTTCCTACGAGCAGTACTTC.

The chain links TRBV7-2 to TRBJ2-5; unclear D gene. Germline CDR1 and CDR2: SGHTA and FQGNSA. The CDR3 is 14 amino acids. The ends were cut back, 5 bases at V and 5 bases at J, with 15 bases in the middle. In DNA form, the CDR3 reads TGTGCCAGCAGCCTTTACCCCACCTGGGAGACCCAGTACTTC. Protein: CASSLYPTWETQYF.

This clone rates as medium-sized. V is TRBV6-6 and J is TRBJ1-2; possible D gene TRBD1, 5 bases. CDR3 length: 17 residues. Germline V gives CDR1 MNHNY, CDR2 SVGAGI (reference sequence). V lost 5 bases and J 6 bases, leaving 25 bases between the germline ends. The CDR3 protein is CASSHGRGSTMHDGYTF. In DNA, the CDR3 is TGTGCCAGCAGTCATGGGAGGGGATCTACGATGCATGATGGCTACACCTTC.

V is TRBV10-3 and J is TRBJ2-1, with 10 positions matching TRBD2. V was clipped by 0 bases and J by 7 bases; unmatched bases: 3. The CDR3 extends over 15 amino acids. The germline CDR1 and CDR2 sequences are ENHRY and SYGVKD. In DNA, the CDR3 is TGTGCCATCAGTGAGTCGATAGCGGGAGGAAATGAGCAGTTCTTC. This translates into CAISESIAGGNEQFF.